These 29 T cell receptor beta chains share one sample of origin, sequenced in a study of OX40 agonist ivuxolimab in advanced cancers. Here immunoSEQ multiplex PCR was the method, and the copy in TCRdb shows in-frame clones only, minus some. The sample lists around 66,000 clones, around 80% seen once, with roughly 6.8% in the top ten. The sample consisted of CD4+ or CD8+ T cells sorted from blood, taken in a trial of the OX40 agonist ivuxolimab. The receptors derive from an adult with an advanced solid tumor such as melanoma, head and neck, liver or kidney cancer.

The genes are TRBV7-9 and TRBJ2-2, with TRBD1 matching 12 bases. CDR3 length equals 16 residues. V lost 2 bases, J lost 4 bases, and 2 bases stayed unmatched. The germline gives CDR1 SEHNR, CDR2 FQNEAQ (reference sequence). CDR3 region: CASSLWGQGATGELFF. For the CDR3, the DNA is TGTGCCAGCAGCTTATGGGGACAGGGGGCCACCGGGGAGCTGTTTTTT.

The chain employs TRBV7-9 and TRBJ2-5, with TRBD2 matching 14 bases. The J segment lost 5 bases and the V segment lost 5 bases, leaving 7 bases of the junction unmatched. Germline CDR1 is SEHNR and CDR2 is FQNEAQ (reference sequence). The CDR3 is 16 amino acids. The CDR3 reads CASSQTSGRVVETQYF. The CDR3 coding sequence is TGTGCCAGCAGCCAGACTAGCGGGAGGGTAGTGGAGACCCAGTACTTC.

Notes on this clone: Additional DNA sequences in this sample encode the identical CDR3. This CDR3 is CASSQVGGSYNEQFF. CDR3 nucleotides: TGTGCCAGCAGCCAAGTTGGCGGGTCCTACAATGAGCAGTTCTTC. The V call is TRBV4-2, the J call TRBJ2-1, with D perhaps matching TRBD2 (5 bases). CDR3 size: 15 residues. Trimming took 1 base from V and 1 from J, leaving 8 bases between them. Looked up from germline, CDR1 is LGHNA and CDR2 is YNFKEQ.

The CDR3 loop reads CASTDRGLVTGELFF. DNA for the CDR3: TGTGCCAGCACCGACAGGGGGCTAGTGACCGGGGAGCTGTTTTTT. The rearrangement links TRBV28 to TRBJ2-2, with 10 nucleotides matching TRBD1. This CDR3 has 15 residues. Looked up from germline, CDR1 is MDHEN and CDR2 is SYDVKM. J was trimmed by 5 bases and V by 7 bases; bases with no gene match: 7.

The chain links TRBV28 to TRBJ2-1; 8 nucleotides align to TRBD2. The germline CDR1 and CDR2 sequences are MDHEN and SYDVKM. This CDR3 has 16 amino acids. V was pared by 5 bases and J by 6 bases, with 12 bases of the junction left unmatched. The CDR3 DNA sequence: TGTGCCAGCAGTCCCCTCGGGCGGGAGGTGCGCAATGAGCAGTTCTTC. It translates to CASSPLGREVRNEQFF.

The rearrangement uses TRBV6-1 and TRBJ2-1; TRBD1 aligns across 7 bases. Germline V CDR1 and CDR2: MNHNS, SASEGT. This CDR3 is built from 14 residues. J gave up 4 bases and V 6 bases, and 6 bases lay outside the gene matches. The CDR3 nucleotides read TGTGCCAGCAGAACCGGGACAGCGTACAATGAGCAGTTCTTC. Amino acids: CASRTGTAYNEQFF.

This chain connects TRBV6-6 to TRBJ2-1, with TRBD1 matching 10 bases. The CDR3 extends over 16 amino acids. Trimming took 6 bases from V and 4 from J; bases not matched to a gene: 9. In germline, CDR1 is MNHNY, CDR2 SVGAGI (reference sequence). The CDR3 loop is CASSRTRDRGYNEQFF. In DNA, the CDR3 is TGTGCCAGCAGCCGGACCCGGGACAGGGGTTACAATGAGCAGTTCTTC.

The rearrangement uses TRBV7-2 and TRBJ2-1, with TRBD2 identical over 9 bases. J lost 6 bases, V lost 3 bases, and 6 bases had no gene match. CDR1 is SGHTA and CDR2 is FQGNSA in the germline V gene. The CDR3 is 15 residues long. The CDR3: CASSLALAGSNEQFF. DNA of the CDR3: TGTGCCAGCAGCTTGGCTCTAGCGGGATCCAATGAGCAGTTCTTC.

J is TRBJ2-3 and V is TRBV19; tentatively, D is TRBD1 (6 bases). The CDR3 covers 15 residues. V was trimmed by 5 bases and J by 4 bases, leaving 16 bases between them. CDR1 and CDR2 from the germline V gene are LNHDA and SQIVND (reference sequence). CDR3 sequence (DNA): TGTGCCAGTAGTTCCCAGGGGAGAGGGGCAGATACGCAGTATTTT. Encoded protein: CASSSQGRGADTQYF.

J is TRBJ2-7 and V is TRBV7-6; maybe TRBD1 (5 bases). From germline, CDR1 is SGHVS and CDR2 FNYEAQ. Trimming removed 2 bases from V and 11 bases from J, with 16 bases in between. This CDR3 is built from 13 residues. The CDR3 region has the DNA TGTGCCAGCAGCTTAACAGCACAGGAGTGGAAGTACGTC. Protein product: CASSLTAQEWKYV.

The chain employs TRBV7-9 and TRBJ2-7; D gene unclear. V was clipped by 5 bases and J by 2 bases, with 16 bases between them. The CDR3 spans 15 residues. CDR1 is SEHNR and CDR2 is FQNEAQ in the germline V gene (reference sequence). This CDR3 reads CASSPLGGSAYEQYV. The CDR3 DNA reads TGTGCCAGCAGCCCCCTCGGTGGCAGCGCCTACGAGCAGTACGTC.

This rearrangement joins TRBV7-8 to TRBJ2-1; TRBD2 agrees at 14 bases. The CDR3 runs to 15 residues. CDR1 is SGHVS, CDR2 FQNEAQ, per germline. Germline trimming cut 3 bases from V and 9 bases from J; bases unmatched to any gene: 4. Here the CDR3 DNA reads TGTGCCAGCAGCTTGAGACTAGCGGGGGGGTCTGAGCAGTTCTTC. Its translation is CASSLRLAGGSEQFF. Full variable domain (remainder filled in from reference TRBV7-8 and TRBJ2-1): GAGVSQSPRYKVAKRGQDVALRCDPISGHVSLFWYQQALGQGPEFLTYFQNEAQLDKSGLPSDRFFAERPEGSVSTLKIQRTQQEDSAVYLCASSLRLAGGSEQFFGPGTRLTVL.

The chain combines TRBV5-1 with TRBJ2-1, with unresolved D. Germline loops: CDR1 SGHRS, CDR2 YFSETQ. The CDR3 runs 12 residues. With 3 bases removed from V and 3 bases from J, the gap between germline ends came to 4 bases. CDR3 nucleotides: TGCGCCAGCAGCTCTATCTACAATGAGCAGTTCTTC. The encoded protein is CASSSIYNEQFF.

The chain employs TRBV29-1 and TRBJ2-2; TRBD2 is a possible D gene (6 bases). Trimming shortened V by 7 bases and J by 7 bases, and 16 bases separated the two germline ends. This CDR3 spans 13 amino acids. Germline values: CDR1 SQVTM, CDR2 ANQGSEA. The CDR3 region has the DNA TGCAGCGCCAATCGCGGGGCAAGCGGGGAGCTGTTTTTT. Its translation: CSANRGASGELFF.

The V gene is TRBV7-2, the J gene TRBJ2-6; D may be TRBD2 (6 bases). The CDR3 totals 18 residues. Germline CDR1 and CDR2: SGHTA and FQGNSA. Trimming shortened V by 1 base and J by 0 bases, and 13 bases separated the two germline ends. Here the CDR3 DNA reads TGTGCCAGCAGCTTAGTGCGGGGCTCGATCTCTGGGGCCAACGTCCTGACTTTC. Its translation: CASSLVRGSISGANVLTF. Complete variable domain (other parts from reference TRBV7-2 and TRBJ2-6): GAGVSQSPSNKVTEKGKDVELRCDPISGHTALYWYRQSLGQGLEFLIYFQGNSAPDKSGLPSDRFSAERTGGSVSTLTIQRTQQEDSAVYLCASSLVRGSISGANVLTFGAGSRLTVL.

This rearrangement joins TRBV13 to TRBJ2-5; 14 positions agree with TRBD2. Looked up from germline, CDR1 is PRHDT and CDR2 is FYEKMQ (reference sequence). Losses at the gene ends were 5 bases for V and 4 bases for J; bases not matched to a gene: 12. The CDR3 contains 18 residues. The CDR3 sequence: CASSAGLAGATLPETQYF. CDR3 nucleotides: TGTGCCAGCAGCGCGGGACTAGCGGGAGCCACCCTCCCAGAGACCCAGTACTTC. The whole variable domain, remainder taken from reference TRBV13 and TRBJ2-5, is AAGVIQSPRHLIKEKRETATLKCYPIPRHDTVYWYQQGPGQDPQFLISFYEKMQSDKGSIPDRFSAQQFSDYHSELNMSSLELGDSALYFCASSAGLAGATLPETQYFGPGTRLLVL.

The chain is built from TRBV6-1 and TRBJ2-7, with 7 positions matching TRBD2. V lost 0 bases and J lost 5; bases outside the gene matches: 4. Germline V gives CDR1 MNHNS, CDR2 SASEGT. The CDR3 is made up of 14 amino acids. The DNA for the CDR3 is TGTGCCAGCAGTGAAGCGCTGGGGGGGAACGAGCAGTACGTC. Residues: CASSEALGGNEQYV.

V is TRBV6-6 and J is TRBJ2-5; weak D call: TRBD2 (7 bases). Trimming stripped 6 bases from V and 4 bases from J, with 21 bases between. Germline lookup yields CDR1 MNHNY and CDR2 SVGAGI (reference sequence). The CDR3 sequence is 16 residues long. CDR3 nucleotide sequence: TGTGCCAGCAGCCGAAGTGGTGGGGGGGCAGGAGAGACCCAGTACTTC. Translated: CASSRSGGGAGETQYF.

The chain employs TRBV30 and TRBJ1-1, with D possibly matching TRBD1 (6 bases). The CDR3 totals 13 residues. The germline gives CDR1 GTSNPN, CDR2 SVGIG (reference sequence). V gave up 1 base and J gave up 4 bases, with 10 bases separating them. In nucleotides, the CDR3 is TGTGCCTGGAGTGCACACAGGGCCACTGAAGCTTTCTTT. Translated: CAWSAHRATEAFF. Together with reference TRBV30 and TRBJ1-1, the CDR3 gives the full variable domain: SQTIHQWPATLVQPVGSPLSLECTVEGTSNPNLYWYRQAAGRGLQLLFYSVGIGQISSEVPQNLSASRPQDRQFILSSKKLLLSDSGFYLCAWSAHRATEAFFGQGTRLTVV.

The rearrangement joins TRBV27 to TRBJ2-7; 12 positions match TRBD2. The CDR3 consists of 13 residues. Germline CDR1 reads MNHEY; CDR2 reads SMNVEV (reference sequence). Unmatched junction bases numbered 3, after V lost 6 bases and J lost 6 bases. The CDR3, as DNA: TGTGCCAGCAGGGCACTAGCGGGGGGCGAGCAGTACGTC. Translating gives CASRALAGGEQYV.

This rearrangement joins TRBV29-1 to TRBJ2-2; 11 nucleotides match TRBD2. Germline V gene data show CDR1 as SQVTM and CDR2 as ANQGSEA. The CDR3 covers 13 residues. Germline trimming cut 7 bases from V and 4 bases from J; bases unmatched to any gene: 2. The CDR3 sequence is CSGGLAGTGELFF. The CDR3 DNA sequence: TGCAGCGGTGGACTAGCGGGCACCGGGGAGCTGTTTTTT.

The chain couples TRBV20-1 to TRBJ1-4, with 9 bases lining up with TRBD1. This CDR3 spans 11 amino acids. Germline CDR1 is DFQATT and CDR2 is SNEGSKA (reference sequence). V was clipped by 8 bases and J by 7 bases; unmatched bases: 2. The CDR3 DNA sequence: TGCAGTCCGGGACAGGGTGAAAAACTGTTTTTT. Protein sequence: CSPGQGEKLFF.

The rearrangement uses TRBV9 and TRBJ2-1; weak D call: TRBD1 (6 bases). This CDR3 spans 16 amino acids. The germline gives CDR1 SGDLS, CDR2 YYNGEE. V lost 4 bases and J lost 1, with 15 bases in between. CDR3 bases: TGTGCCAGCAGCTTCGGGACACCTTCTTCCTACAATGAGCAGTTCTTC. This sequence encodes CASSFGTPSSYNEQFF.

As DNA, the CDR3 is TGCGCCAGCAGCTTGGTTCTGGATAGCGGGGGACGTAACACCGGGGAGCTGTTTTTT. This sequence encodes CASSLVLDSGGRNTGELFF. The chain combines TRBV5-1 with TRBJ2-2; 9 bases are shared with TRBD2. After removal of 0 bases from V and 2 bases from J, the junction contained 11 bases not matched to a gene. Germline V gene sequence: CDR1 SGHRS, CDR2 YFSETQ. The CDR3 has 19 amino acids.

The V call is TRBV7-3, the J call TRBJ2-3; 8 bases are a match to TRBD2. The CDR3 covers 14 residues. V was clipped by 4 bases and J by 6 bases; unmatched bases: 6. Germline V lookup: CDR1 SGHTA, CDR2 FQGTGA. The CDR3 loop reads CASSSGGGMDTQYF. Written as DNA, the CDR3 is TGTGCCAGCAGCTCCGGCGGGGGGATGGATACGCAGTATTTT.

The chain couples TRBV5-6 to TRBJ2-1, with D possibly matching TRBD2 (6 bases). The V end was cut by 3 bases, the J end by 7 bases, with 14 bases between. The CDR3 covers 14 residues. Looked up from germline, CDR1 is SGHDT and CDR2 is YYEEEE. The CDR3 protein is CASSSYARGNEQFF. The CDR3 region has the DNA TGTGCCAGCAGCTCATACGCCCGGGGGAATGAGCAGTTCTTC.

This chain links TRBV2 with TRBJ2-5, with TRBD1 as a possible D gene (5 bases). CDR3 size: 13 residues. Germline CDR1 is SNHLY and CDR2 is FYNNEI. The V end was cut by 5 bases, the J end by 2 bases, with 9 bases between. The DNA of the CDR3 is TGTGCCAGCAGTTGGACAATACAAGAGACCCAGTACTTC. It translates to CASSWTIQETQYF.

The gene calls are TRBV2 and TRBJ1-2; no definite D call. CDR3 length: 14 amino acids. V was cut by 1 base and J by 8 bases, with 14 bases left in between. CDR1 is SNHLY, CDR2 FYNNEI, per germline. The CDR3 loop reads CASSEGVGFSGYTF. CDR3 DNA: TGTGCCAGCAGTGAAGGTGTAGGGTTTAGCGGCTACACCTTC.

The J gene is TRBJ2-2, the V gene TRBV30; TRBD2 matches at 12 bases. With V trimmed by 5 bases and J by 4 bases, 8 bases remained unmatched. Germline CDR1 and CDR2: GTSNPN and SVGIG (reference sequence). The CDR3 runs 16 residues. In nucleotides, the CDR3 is TGTGCCTGGGACGGCCCTAGCGGGGGGGGCACCGGGGAGCTGTTTTTT. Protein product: CAWDGPSGGGTGELFF. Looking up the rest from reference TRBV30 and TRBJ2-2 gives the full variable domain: SQTIHQWPATLVQPVGSPLSLECTVEGTSNPNLYWYRQAAGRGLQLLFYSVGIGQISSEVPQNLSASRPQDRQFILSSKKLLLSDSGFYLCAWDGPSGGGTGELFFGEGSRLTVL.